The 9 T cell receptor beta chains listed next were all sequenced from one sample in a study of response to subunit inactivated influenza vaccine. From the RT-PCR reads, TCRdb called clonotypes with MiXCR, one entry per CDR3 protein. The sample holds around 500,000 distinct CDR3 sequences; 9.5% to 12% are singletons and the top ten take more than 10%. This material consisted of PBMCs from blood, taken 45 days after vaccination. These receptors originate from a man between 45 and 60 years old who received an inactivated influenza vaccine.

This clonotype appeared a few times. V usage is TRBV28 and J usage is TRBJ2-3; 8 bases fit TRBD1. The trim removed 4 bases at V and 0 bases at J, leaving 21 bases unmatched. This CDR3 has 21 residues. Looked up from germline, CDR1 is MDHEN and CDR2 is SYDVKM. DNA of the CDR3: TGTGCCAGCAGTTCTCCTTCATCCATAATCCGACAGGGGACTAGCACAGATACGCAGTATTTT. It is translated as CASSSPSSIIRQGTSTDTQYF.

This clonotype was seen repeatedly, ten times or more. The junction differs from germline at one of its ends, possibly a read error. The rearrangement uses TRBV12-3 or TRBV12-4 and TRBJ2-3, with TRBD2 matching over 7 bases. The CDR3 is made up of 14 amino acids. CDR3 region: CASSLGGGADTQYF. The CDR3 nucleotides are TGTGCCAGCAGCTTAGGTGGGGGGGCAGATACGCAGTATTTT.

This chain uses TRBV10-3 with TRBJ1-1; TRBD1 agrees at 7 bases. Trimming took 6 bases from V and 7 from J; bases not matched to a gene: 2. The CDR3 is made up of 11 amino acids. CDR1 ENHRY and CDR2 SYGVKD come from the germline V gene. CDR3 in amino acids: CAISGQVEAFF. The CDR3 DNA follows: TGTGCCATCAGCGGACAGGTTGAAGCTTTCTTT.

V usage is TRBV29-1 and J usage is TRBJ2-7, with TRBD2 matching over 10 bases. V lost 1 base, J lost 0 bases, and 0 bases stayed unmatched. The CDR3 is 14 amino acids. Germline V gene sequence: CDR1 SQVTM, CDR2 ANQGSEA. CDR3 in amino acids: CSVEASGSSYEQYF. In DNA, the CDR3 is TGCAGCGTTGAAGCTAGCGGGAGCTCCTACGAGCAGTACTTC.

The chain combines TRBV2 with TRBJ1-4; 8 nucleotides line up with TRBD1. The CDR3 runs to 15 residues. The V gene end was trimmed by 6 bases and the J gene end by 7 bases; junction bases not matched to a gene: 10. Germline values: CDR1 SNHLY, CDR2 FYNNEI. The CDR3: CASRSGQGLVEKLFF. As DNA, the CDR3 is TGTGCCAGCAGAAGCGGACAGGGCCTGGTTGAAAAACTGTTTTTT.

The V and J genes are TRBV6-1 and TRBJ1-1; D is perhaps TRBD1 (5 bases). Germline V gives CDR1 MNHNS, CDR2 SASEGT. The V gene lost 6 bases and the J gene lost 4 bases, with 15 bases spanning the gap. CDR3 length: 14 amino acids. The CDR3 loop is CASRGGGVATEAFF. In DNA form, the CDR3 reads TGTGCCAGCAGGGGCGGGGGGGTAGCCACTGAAGCTTTCTTT.

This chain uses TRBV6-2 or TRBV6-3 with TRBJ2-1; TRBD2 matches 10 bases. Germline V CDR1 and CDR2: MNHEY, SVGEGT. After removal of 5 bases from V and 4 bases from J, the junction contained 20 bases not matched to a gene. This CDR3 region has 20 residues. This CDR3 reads CASSHYGLAELSPGYNEQFF. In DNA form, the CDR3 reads TGTGCCAGCAGTCACTACGGACTAGCGGAGCTCAGCCCCGGGTACAATGAGCAGTTCTTC.

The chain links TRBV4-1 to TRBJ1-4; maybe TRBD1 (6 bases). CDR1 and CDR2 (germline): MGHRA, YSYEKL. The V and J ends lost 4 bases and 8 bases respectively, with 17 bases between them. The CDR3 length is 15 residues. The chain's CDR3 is CASSPERGLGEKLFF. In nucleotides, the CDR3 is TGCGCCAGCAGCCCCGAGCGGGGGCTTGGGGAAAAACTGTTTTTT.

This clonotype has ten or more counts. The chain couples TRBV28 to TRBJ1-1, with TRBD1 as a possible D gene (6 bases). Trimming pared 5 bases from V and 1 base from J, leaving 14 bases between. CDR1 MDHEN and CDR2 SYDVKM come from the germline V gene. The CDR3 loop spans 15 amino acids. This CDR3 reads CASSGGIGGNTEAFF. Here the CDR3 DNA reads TGTGCCAGCAGTGGAGGGATAGGGGGGAACACTGAAGCTTTCTTT.